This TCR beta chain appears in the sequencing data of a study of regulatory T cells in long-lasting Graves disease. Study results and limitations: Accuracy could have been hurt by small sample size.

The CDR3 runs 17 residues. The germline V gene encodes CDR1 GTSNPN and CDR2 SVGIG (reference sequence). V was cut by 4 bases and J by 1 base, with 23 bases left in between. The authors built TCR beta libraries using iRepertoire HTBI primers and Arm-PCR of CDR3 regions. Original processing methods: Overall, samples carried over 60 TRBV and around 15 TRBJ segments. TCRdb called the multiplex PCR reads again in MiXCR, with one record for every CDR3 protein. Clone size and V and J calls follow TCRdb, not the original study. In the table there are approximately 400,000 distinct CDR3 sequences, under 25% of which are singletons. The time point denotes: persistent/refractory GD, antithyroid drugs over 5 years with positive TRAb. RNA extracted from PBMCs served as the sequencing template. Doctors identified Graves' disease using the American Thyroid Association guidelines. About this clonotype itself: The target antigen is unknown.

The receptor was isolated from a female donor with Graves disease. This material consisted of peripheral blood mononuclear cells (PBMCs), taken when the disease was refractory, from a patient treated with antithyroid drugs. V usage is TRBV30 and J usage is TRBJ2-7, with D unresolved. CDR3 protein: CAWMPAQNSWNSYEQYF. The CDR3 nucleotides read TGTGCCTGGATGCCAGCGCAAAACAGTTGGAATTCCTACGAGCAGTACTTC.